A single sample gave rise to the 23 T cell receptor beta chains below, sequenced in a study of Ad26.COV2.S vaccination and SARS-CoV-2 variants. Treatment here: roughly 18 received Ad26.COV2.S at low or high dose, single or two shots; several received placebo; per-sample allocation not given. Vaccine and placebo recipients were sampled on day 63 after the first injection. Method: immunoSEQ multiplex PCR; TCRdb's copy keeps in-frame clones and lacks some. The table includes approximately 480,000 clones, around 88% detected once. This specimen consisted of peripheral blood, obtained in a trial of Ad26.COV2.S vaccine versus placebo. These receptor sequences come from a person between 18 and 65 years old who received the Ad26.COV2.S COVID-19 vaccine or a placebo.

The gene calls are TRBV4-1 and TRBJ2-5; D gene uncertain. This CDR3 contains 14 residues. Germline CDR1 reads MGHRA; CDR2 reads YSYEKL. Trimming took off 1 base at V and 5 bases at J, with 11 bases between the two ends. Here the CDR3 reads CASSQVQSFETQYF. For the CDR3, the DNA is TGCGCCAGCAGCCAAGTCCAATCCTTCGAGACCCAGTACTTC.

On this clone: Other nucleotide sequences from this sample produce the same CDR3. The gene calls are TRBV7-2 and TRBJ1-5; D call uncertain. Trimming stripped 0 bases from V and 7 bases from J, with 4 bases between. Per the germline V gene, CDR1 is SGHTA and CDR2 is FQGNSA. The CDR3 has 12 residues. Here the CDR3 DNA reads TGTGCCAGCAGCTTAGCCGGCCAGCCCCAGCATTTT. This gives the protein CASSLAGQPQHF. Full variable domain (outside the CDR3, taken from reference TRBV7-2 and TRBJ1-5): GAGVSQSPSNKVTEKGKDVELRCDPISGHTALYWYRQSLGQGLEFLIYFQGNSAPDKSGLPSDRFSAERTGGSVSTLTIQRTQQEDSAVYLCASSLAGQPQHFGDGTRLSIL.

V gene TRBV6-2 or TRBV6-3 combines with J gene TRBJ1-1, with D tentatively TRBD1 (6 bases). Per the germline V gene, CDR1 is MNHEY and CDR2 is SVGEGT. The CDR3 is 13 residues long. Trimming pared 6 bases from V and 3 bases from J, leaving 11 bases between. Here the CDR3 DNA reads TGTGCCAGCAGCCTAACAGGGTACACTGAAGCTTTCTTT. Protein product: CASSLTGYTEAFF.

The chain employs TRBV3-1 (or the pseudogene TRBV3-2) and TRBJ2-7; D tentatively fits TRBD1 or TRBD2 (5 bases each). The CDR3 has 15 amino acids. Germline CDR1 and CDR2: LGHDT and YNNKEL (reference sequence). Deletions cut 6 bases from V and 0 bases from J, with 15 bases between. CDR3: CASSHLGANSYEQYF. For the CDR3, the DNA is TGTGCCAGCAGTCACCTCGGGGCAAACTCCTACGAGCAGTACTTC.

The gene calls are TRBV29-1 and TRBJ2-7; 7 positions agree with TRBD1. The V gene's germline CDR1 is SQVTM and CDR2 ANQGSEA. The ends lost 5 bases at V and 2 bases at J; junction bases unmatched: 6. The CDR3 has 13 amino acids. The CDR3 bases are TGCAGCGTTCCGATACAGGGGACCTACGAGCAGTACTTC. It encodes CSVPIQGTYEQYF.

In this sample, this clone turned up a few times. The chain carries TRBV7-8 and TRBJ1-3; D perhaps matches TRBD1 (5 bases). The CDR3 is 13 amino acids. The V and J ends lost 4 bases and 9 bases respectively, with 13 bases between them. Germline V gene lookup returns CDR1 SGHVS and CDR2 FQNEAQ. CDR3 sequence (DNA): TGTGCCAGCAGCTCCAGACGGGGGGGCACCATATATTTT. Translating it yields CASSSRRGGTIYF.

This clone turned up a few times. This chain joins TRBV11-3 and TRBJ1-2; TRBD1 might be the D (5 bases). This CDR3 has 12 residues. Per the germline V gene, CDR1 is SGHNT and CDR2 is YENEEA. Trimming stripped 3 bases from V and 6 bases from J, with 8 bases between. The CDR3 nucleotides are TGTGCCAGCAGCTTCCCACAGGATGGCTACACCTTC. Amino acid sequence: CASSFPQDGYTF.

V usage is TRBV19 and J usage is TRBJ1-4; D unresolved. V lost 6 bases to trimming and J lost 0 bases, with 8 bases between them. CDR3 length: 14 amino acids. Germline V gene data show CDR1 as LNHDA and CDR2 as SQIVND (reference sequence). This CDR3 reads CASSPYSTNEKLFF. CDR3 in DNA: TGTGCCAGTAGCCCTTACTCAACTAATGAAAAACTGTTTTTT. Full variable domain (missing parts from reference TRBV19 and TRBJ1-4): DGGITQSPKYLFRKEGQNVTLSCEQNLNHDAMYWYRQDPGQGLRLIYYSQIVNDFQKGDIAEGYSVSREKKESFPLTVTSAQKNPTAFYLCASSPYSTNEKLFFGSGTQLSVL.

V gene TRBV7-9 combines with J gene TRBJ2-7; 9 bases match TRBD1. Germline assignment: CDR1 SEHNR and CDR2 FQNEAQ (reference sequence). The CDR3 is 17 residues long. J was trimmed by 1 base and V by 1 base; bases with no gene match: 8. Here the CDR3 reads CASSLVPFGTGSYEQYF. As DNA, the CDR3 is TGTGCCAGCAGCTTAGTGCCTTTCGGGACAGGGTCCTACGAGCAGTACTTC.

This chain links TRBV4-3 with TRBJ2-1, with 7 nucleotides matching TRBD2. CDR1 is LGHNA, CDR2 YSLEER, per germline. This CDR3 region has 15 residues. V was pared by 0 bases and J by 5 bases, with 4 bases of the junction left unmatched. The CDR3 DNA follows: TGCGCCAGCAGCCAAGAACTAGCGAGGGACAATGAGCAGTTCTTC. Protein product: CASSQELARDNEQFF.

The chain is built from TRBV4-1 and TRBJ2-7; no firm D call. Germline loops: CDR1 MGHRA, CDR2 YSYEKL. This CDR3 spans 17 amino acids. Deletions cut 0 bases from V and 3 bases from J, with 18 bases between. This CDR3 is CASSQDGSRASGYEQYF. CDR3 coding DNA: TGCGCCAGCAGCCAAGATGGGTCTCGCGCCTCCGGCTACGAGCAGTACTTC.

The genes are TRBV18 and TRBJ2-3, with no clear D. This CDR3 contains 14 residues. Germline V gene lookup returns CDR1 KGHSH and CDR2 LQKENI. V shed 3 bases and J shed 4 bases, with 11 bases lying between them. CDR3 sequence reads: CASSPINGADTQYF. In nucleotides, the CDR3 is TGTGCCAGCTCACCCATAAATGGGGCAGATACGCAGTATTTT.

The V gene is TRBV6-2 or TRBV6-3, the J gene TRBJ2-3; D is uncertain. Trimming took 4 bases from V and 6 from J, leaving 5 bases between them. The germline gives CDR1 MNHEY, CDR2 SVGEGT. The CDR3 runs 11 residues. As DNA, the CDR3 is TGTGCCAGCAGTTTCAAGGATACGCAGTATTTT. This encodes CASSFKDTQYF.

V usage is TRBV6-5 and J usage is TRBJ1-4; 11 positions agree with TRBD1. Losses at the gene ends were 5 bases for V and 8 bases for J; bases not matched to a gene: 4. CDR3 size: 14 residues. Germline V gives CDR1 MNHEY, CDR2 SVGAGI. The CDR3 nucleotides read TGTGCCAGCAGTAACCGGGACAGGGGGGAAAAACTGTTTTTT. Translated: CASSNRDRGEKLFF.

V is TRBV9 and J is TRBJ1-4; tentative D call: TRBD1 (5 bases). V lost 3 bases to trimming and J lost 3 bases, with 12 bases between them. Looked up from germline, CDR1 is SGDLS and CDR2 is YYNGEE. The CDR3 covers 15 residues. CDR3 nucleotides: TGTGCCAGCAGCGAACTAGGGGCGGCTAATGAAAAACTGTTTTTT. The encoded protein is CASSELGAANEKLFF.

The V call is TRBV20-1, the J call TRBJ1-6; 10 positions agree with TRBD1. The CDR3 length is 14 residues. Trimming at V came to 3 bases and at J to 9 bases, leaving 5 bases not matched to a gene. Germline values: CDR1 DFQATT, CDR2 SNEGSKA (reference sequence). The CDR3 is CSASVGTGASPLHF. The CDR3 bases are TGCAGTGCTAGTGTTGGGACAGGGGCTTCACCCCTCCACTTT.

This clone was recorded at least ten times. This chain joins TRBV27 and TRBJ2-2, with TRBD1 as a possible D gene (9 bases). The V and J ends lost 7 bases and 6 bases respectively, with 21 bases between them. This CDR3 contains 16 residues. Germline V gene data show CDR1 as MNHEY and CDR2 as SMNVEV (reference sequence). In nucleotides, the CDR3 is TGTGCCAGCACCTTAGCGGGGACAGGGTTGGCCGGGGAGCTGTTTTTT. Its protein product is CASTLAGTGLAGELFF.

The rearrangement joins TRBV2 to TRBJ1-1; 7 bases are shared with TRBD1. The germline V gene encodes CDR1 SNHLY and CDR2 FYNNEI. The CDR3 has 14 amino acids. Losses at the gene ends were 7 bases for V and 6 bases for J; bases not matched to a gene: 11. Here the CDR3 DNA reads TGTGCCAGCAAGGGGGCCGGAACCTACTCTGAAGCTTTCTTT. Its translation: CASKGAGTYSEAFF.

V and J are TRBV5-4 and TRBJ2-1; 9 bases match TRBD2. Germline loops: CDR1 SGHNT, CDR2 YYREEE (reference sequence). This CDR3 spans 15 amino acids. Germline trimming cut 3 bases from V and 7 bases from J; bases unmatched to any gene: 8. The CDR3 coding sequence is TGTGCCAGCAGCTCGGGGGGACTAGCCGCGAATGAGCAGTTCTTC. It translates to CASSSGGLAANEQFF.

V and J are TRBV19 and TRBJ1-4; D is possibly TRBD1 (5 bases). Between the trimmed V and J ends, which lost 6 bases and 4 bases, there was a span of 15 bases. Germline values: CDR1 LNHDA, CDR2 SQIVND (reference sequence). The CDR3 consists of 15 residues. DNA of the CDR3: TGTGCCAGTAGCCCCGGTGGGACCAGTAATGAAAAACTGTTTTTT. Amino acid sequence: CASSPGGTSNEKLFF.

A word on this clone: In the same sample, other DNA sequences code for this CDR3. The CDR3 nucleotides are TGTGCCAGCAGTTTAAGAGGGTCCTACGAGCAGTACTTC. As protein: CASSLRGSYEQYF. The rearrangement links TRBV27 to TRBJ2-7; possible D gene TRBD2, 5 bases. CDR1 MNHEY and CDR2 SMNVEV come from the germline V gene (reference sequence). The ends were cut back, 2 bases at V and 1 base at J, with 6 bases in the middle. This CDR3 is 13 amino acids long.

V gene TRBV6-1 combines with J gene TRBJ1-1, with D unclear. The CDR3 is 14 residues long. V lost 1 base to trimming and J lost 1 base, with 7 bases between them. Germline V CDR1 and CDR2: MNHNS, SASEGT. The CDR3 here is CASSEVGSNTEAFF. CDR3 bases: TGTGCCAGCAGTGAAGTGGGCTCGAACACTGAAGCTTTCTTT.

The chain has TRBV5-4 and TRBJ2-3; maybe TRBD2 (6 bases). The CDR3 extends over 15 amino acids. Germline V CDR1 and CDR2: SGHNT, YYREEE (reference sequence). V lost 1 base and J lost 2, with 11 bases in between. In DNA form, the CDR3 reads TGTGCCAGCAGCTTGTTGGGAGGTCCCACAGATACGCAGTATTTT. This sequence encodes CASSLLGGPTDTQYF.